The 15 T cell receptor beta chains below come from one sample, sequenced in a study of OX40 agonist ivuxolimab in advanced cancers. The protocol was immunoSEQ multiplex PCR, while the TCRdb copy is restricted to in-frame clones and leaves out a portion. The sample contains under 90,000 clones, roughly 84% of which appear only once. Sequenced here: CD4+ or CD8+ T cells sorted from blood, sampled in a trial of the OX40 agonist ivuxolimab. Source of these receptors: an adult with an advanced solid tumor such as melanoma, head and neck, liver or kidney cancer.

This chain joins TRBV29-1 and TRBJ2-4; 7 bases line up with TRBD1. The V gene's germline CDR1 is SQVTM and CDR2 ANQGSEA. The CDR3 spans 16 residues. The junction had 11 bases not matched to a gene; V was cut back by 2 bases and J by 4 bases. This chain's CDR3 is CSVEIGWGTEKNIQYF. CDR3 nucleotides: TGCAGCGTTGAAATCGGGTGGGGGACAGAAAAAAACATTCAGTACTTC.

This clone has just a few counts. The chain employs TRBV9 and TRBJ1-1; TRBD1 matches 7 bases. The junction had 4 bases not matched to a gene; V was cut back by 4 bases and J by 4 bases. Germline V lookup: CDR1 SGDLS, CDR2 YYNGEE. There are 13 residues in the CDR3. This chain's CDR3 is CASSQGGFTEAFF. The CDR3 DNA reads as TGTGCCAGCAGCCAGGGGGGCTTCACTGAAGCTTTCTTT.

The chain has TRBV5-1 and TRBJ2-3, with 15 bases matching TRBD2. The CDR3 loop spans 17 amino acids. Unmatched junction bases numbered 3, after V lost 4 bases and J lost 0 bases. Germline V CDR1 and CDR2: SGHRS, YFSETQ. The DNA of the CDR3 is TGCGCCAGCAGCGGACTAGCGGGAGGGCTCAGCACAGATACGCAGTATTTT. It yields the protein CASSGLAGGLSTDTQYF. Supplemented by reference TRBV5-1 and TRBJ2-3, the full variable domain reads KAGVTQTPRYLIKTRGQQVTLSCSPISGHRSVSWYQQTPGQGLQFLFEYFSETQRNKGNFPGRFSGRQFSNSRSEMNVSTLELGDSALYLCASSGLAGGLSTDTQYFGPGTRLTVL.

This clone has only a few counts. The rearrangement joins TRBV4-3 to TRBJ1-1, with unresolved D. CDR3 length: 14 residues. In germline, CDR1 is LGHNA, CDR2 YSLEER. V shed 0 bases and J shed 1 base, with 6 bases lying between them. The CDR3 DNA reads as TGCGCCAGCAGCCAAGAACGGCAGAACACTGAAGCTTTCTTT. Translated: CASSQERQNTEAFF.

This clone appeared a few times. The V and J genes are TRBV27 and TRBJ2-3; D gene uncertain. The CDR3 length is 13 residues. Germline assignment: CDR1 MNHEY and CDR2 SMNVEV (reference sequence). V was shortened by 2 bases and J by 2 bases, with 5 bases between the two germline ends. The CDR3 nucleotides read TGTGCCAGCAGTTTAAGTATCACAGATACGCAGTATTTT. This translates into CASSLSITDTQYF.

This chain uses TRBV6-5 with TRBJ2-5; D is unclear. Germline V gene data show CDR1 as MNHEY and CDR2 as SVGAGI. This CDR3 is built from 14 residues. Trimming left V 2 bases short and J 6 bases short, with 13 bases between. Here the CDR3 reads CASSYTHWAKTQYF. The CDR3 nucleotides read TGTGCCAGCAGTTACACCCACTGGGCTAAGACCCAGTACTTC.

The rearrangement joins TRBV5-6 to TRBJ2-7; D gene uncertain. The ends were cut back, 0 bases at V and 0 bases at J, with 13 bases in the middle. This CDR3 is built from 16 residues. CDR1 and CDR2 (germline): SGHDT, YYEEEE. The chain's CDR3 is CASSLVGPRSSYEQYF. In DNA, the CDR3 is TGTGCCAGCAGCTTGGTAGGGCCTCGAAGCTCCTACGAGCAGTACTTC. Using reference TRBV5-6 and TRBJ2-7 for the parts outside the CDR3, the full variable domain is DAGVTQSPTHLIKTRGQQVTLRCSPKSGHDTVSWYQQALGQGPQFIFQYYEEEERQRGNFPDRFSGHQFPNYSSELNVNALLLGDSALYLCASSLVGPRSSYEQYFGPGTRLTVT.

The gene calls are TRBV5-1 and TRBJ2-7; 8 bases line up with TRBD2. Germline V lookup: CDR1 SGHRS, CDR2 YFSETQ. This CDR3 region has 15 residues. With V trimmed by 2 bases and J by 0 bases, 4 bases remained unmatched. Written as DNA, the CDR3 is TGCGCCAGCAGCTTCGCGGGGGGAAGCTCCTACGAGCAGTACTTC. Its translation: CASSFAGGSSYEQYF.

CDR3 coding DNA: TGTGCCAGCAGCCCATTTTTAGCGGGAGCAGGGGAGCAGTTCTTC. It yields the protein CASSPFLAGAGEQFF. The V call is TRBV7-3, the J call TRBJ2-1, with 9 bases lining up with TRBD2. V shed 5 bases and J 10 bases; nucleotides not matched to a gene: 12. There are 15 residues in the CDR3. Germline V CDR1 and CDR2: SGHTA, FQGTGA.

The CDR3: CASSLRGGELFF. CDR3 sequence (DNA): TGTGCCAGCAGCTTACGTGGGGGGGAACTGTTTTTT. The rearrangement uses TRBV7-2 and TRBJ1-4, with D perhaps matching TRBD1 (5 bases). V was clipped by 2 bases and J by 12 bases, with 10 bases between them. CDR3 length: 12 amino acids. Germline V gene lookup returns CDR1 SGHTA and CDR2 FQGNSA.

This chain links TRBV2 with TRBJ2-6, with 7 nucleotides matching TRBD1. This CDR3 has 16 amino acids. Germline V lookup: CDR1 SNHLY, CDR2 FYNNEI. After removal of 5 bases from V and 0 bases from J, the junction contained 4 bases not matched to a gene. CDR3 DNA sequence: TGTGCCAGCAGTTTACAGGGGCTCTCTGGGGCCAACGTCCTGACTTTC. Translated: CASSLQGLSGANVLTF.

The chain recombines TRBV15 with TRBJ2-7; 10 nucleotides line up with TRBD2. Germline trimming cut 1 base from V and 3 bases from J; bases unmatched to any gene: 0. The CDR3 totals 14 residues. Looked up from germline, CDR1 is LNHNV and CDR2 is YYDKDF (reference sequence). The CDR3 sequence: CATSRVAGGYEQYF. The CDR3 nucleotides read TGTGCCACCAGCAGAGTAGCGGGGGGCTACGAGCAGTACTTC.

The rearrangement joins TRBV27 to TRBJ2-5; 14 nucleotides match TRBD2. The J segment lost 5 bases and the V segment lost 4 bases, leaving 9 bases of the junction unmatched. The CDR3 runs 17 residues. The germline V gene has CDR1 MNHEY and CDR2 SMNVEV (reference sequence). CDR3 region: CASSSPGLAGVRETQYF. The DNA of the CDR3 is TGTGCCAGCAGTTCTCCGGGACTAGCGGGAGTAAGGGAGACCCAGTACTTC.

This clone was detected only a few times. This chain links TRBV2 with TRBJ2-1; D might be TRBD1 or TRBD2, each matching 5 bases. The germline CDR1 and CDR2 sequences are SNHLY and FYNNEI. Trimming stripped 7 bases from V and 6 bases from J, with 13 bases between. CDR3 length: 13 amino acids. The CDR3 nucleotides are TGTGCCAGCAATGGAGTGGGGACCAATGAGCAGTTCTTC. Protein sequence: CASNGVGTNEQFF.

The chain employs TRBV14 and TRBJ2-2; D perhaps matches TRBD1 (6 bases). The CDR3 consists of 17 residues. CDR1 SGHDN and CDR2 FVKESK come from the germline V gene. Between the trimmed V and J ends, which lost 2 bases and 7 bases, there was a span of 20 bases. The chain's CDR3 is CASSQRFSVRGIGELFF. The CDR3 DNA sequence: TGTGCCAGCAGCCAAAGATTCTCCGTCAGGGGAATCGGGGAGCTGTTTTTT.